The table lists the clone carrying this T cell receptor (beta chain) with many counts. Antigen specificity is unknown. This specimen comes from a study of T-cell memory formation after mild COVID-19. For the study at large: The TCR clusters were mostly specific to one donor.

TCRdb redid the calling of the 5' RACE reads with MiXCR, one entry per CDR3 protein. The sample gives roughly 310,000 distinct CDR3 sequences, more than 15% of which show up once; around 23% is in the top ten. From germline, CDR1 is SQVTM and CDR2 ANQGSEA. The CDR3 has 13 residues. Unmatched junction bases numbered 5, after V lost 4 bases and J lost 4 bases. Points from the study as a whole: Confirmation of SARS-CoV-2 specificity was lacking for second-wave clones peaking day 37.

Sequences were obtained from PBMCs or a T cell subset sorted from them (not recorded which). The rearrangement uses TRBV29-1 and TRBJ2-5; TRBD2 agrees at 8 bases. This clonotype was obtained from a man aged 18 to 35 who had mild COVID-19 (a few samples of this study predate the infection). Cell type and time point are not known. The CDR3: CSVGGGTLETQYF. CDR3 bases: TGCAGCGTTGGCGGGGGGACCCTAGAGACCCAGTACTTC.